This T cell receptor beta chain derives from a study of T cell responses to AZD1222 COVID-19 vaccine. General observations from the study: Donors skewed white British and female; clonal diversity was possibly underestimated. Baseline seropositivity occurred in only six or seven AZD1222 recipients. The study found Spike-specific TCR breadth and depth rose after two AZD1222 doses.

With 0 bases removed from V and 7 bases from J, the gap between germline ends came to 10 bases. The CDR3 loop spans 14 amino acids. Germline assignment: CDR1 MNHEY and CDR2 SVGAGI. In the case of this clone: The target antigen is unknown.

Profiled with immunoSEQ multiplex PCR; TCRdb holds only in-frame clones, not every one. Among roughly 100,000 clones listed, around 86% were seen once. Sample: peripheral blood, taken on day 0 of AZD1222 vaccination. The clonotype originates from an adult in good health. The V call is TRBV6-5, the J call TRBJ1-5; D ambiguous. CDR3 nucleotides: TGTGCCAGCAGTTACTCTTACGGGATGCAGCCCCAGCATTTT. This encodes CASSYSYGMQPQHF.